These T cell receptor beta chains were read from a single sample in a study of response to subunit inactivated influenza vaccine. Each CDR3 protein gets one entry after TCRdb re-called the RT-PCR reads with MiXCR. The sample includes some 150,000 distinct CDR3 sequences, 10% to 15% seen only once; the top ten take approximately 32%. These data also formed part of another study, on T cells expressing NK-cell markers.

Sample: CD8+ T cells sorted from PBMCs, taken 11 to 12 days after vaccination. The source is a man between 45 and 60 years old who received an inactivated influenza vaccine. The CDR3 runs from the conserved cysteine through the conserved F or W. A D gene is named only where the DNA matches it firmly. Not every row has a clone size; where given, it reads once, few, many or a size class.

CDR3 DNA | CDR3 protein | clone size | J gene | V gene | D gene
TGTGCCAGCAGCTCTACAGGGCGTGAAGCTTTCTTT | CASSSTGREAFF | - | TRBJ1-1 | TRBV6-2/TRBV6-3 | -
TGCAGCGTTGAACAAGGGTTTAACACAGATACGCAGTATTTT | CSVEQGFNTDTQYF | few | TRBJ2-3 | TRBV29-1 | -
TGTGCCAGCAGTGAAAACGGACAGGGAGACACTGAAGCTTTCTTT | CASSENGQGDTEAFF | - | TRBJ1-1 | TRBV25-1 | TRBD1
TGTGCCAGCAGTCCGACTAGCGGGGGGGCACCGGTGGGAGAGACCCAGTACTTC | CASSPTSGGAPVGETQYF | - | TRBJ2-5 | TRBV27 | TRBD2
TGCGCCAGCAGCCTTATCGGAGGCAGGGGTATTATAGGCTACACCTTC | CASSLIGGRGIIGYTF | few | TRBJ1-2 | TRBV4-1 | -
TGTGCCAGCAGTTTGAGGGGAATTACTAACAATGAGCAGTTCTTC | CASSLRGITNNEQFF | - | TRBJ2-1 | TRBV7-6 | -
TGTGCCAGCAGCACAGGGGGCACCGGGGAGCTGTTTTTT | CASSTGGTGELFF | few | TRBJ2-2 | TRBV6-4 | TRBD1
TGTGCCAGCAGCTTAGCGGGCCAGGGGCCTGAGCAGTTCTTC | CASSLAGQGPEQFF | - | TRBJ2-1 | TRBV7-6 | -
TGTGCCAGCGGGGCGGGGGGGGCAAATGAGCAGTTCTTC | CASGAGGANEQFF | - | TRBJ2-1 | TRBV28 | TRBD2
TGTGCCAGCAGCTCAGGCTCTTTCTACACAGATACGCAGTATTTT | CASSSGSFYTDTQYF | many | TRBJ2-3 | TRBV7-2 | -
TGTGCCAGCAGCGTAGCGGGTGGTGTGAATGAGCAGTTCTTC | CASSVAGGVNEQFF | few | TRBJ2-1 | TRBV9 | -
TGTGCCAGCCAAAAAGGACAGGGCCTAGCCAAAAACATTCAGTACTTC | CASQKGQGLAKNIQYF | - | TRBJ2-4 | TRBV18 | TRBD1
TGTGCCAGCAGTCCTTTTGGGGGACAGGGGAATCAGCCCCAGCATTTT | CASSPFGGQGNQPQHF | - | TRBJ1-5 | TRBV12-3/TRBV12-4 | TRBD1
TGTGCCAGCAGCACGCAGACGGGGGCCCTCGAGCAGTACTTC | CASSTQTGALEQYF | - | TRBJ2-7 | TRBV7-9 | -
TGTGCCAGCAGCACTAGCGGGAGTCGGGACGAGCAGTACTTC | CASSTSGSRDEQYF | - | TRBJ2-7 | TRBV6-1 | TRBD2
TGTGCCAGCAGCTTAGTAACCGGGCCCCCGGGCCCAGAGACCCAGTACTTC | CASSLVTGPPGPETQYF | few | TRBJ2-5 | TRBV11-1 | -
TGTGCCAGCAGTTACTTTCAGGGGTACGAGCAGTACTTC | CASSYFQGYEQYF | many | TRBJ2-7 | TRBV6-2/TRBV6-3 | -
TGTGCCAGCAGCAACGCACTAGCGGGAGGTCAGGATGAGCAGTTCTTC | CASSNALAGGQDEQFF | many | TRBJ2-1 | TRBV9 | TRBD2
TGTGCCAGCAGCTTGTCCAGGGGAAACACCGGGGAGCTGTTTTTT | CASSLSRGNTGELFF | few | TRBJ2-2 | TRBV7-9 | -
TGTGCCAGCAGTCACCCAGGCACGGCCTACGAGCAGTACTTC | CASSHPGTAYEQYF | - | TRBJ2-7 | TRBV6-5 | -
TGCAGTGCTAGAGATCGGGGCGGATCCTGGGTCGAGCAGTACTTC | CSARDRGGSWVEQYF | few | TRBJ2-7 | TRBV20-1 | -
TGTGCCAGCAGTCCAAGCGGGCTTGACTTACTCCGGGGAAACACCATATATTTT | CASSPSGLDLLRGNTIYF | - | TRBJ1-3 | TRBV27 | -
TGTGCCAGCAGTTACTCCGGGGGCCTAGTATACGAGCAGTACTTC | CASSYSGGLVYEQYF | - | TRBJ2-7 | TRBV6-2/TRBV6-3 | -
TGTGCCATCAGTTCTCCACCAGGACAGCTGAACACTGAAGCTTTCTTT | CAISSPPGQLNTEAFF | few | TRBJ1-1 | TRBV10-3 | -
TGTGCCAGCAGTACCCAGCGGGAGAAGGGGGAGACCCAGTACTTC | CASSTQREKGETQYF | many | TRBJ2-5 | TRBV27 | TRBD2
TGTGCCGACTCCCAGGGGCCCGGTTACGAGCAGTACTTC | CADSQGPGYEQYF | few | TRBJ2-7 | TRBV10-3 | -
TGTGCCAGCAGTGGACTAGCGGGGGAGACCCAGTACTTC | CASSGLAGETQYF | many | TRBJ2-5 | TRBV12-3/TRBV12-4 | TRBD2